One sample yielded the 2 T cell receptor beta chains listed below, sequenced in a study of shared clonotypes between healthy human individuals (dated by TCRdb to 2020 to 2022). The method was the immunoSEQ multiplex PCR assay. TCRdb mirrors the immuneACCESS table, restricted to in-frame sequences. Some clones are absent from its copies; in checked studies, under half trace to an unresolved V gene, and the reason for the others is unknown. In this sample the table shows some 1.5 million clones, around 98% of which occur a single time. Of the sample, about 0.42% is held by the ten largest clones. Sequenced sample: naive CD4+ T cells sorted from blood. The sample's cell subset or site, from its label and the paper: CD45RA+ positively selected. These receptors originate from a man aged 25-40 years in good health.

This chain joins TRBV4-3 and TRBJ2-2, with D tentatively TRBD1 (6 bases). Germline-derived CDR1 and CDR2 are LGHNA and YSLEER. V lost 4 bases and J lost 2, with 11 bases in between. The CDR3 loop spans 15 amino acids. CDR3 in DNA: TGCGCCAGCAGCCGCGACAGGTCCAACACCGGGGAGCTGTTTTTT. It translates to CASSRDRSNTGELFF.

The rearrangement joins TRBV18 to TRBJ2-7, with 10 bases identical to TRBD2. Germline lookup yields CDR1 KGHSH and CDR2 LQKENI. The length of the CDR3 is 16 residues. V lost 0 bases and J lost 1; bases outside the gene matches: 3. CDR3 sequence reads: CASSPPLAGASYEQYF. The CDR3 bases are TGTGCCAGCTCACCACCGCTAGCGGGAGCTTCCTACGAGCAGTACTTC.